This T cell receptor beta chain was documented in a study of CD8 T cells in ankylosing spondylitis. General study findings and limits: Prior work had noted some motif variants in reactive arthritis blood and synovial fluid. Clones linked to disease were reported to show significant enrichment in matched ankylosing spondylitis synovial fluid. With a CD8+ phenotype, disease-linked clones were relatively rare in peripheral blood. For ankylosing spondylitis blood, a TCR beta motif of under ten highly homologous variants appeared characteristic.

After removal of 0 bases from V and 5 bases from J, the junction contained 4 bases not matched to a gene. This CDR3 spans 16 amino acids. In germline, CDR1 is DFQATT, CDR2 SNEGSKA (reference sequence). Generation of TCR beta libraries employed quantitative 5'-RACE incorporating molecular barcodes. TCRdb processed the 5' RACE reads anew with MiXCR; each CDR3 protein has one entry. This sample carries about 420,000 distinct CDR3 sequences, around 20% of them seen once, and the ten largest clones take 16%. This clonotype was picked up one time. The antigen is not known. Sequencing input: blood, either unsorted or a sorted T cell fraction (not recorded which). The TCR sequence derives from a male donor with ankylosing spondylitis. The chain joins TRBV20-1 to TRBJ2-2, with 12 bases that match TRBD2. Here the CDR3 reads CSARELAGGATGELFF. The CDR3 DNA sequence: TGCAGTGCTAGAGAACTAGCGGGAGGCGCGACCGGGGAGCTGTTTTTT.